What follows are 2 T cell receptor beta chains derived from one specimen sequenced in a study of beta chain features in type 1 diabetes. Expressed TCRB transcripts were sequenced because the isolated RNA had all been reverse transcribed beforehand. Sequencing was performed with immunoSEQ multiplex PCR; in TCRdb, only in-frame clones are kept and a portion is missing. The table records approximately 140,000 clones, roughly 10% of them present only once. Sequencing was carried out using central memory CD4+ T cells from blood. These receptors came from a woman aged 40 to 50 in good health.

The chain couples TRBV5-6 to TRBJ1-2, with a weak D call TRBD1 (5 bases). This CDR3 has 14 amino acids. Germline CDR1 reads SGHDT; CDR2 reads YYEEEE. The V end lost 4 bases, the J end lost 4 bases, and 14 bases lay between the germline ends. This CDR3 is CASSTQGLGYGYTF. In DNA form, the CDR3 reads TGTGCCAGCAGCACTCAGGGACTCGGCTATGGCTACACCTTC.

This clone was observed a few times. The chain uses TRBV4-1 and TRBJ2-1, with 9 nucleotides matching TRBD2. Germline values: CDR1 MGHRA, CDR2 YSYEKL. V was clipped by 4 bases and J by 6 bases; unmatched bases: 7. The CDR3 is 15 residues long. The CDR3 sequence: CASSLGGGASNEQFF. CDR3 in DNA: TGCGCCAGCAGCCTCGGCGGGGGGGCGTCCAATGAGCAGTTCTTC.